The 27 T cell receptor beta chains below come from one sample, sequenced in a study of blood T cell repertoires in COVID-19. Profiling relied on immunoSEQ multiplex PCR, and the TCRdb table lists in-frame clones only, not all of them. The table has approximately 6,000 clones, around 90% seen once. Sequencing input: peripheral blood. The receptors here all came from a man aged 55 to 69 with acute or convalescent COVID-19.

The rearrangement links TRBV4-1 to TRBJ2-3; 7 nucleotides align to TRBD2. Germline V gene lookup returns CDR1 MGHRA and CDR2 YSYEKL. Trimming cost V 4 bases and J 4 bases; bases outside gene matches: 8. This CDR3 spans 15 amino acids. CDR3 sequence (DNA): TGCGCCAGCAGCCTAGGGACTATAGCTGCAGATACGCAGTATTTT. The encoded protein is CASSLGTIAADTQYF.

V is TRBV9 and J is TRBJ2-2; D is unclear. Trimming removed 0 bases at V and 1 base at J, with 7 bases between. This CDR3 is 15 amino acids long. CDR1 is SGDLS and CDR2 is YYNGEE in the germline V gene. CDR3 sequence reads: CASSVGPGNTGELFF. CDR3 in DNA: TGTGCCAGCAGCGTAGGCCCAGGGAACACCGGGGAGCTGTTTTTT. Full variable domain (missing parts from reference TRBV9 and TRBJ2-2): DSGVTQTPKHLITATGQRVTLRCSPRSGDLSVYWYQQSLDQGLQFLIQYYNGEERAKGNILERFSAQQFPDLHSELNLSSLELGDSALYFCASSVGPGNTGELFFGEGSRLTVL.

V usage is TRBV29-1 and J usage is TRBJ1-1; 10 bases agree with TRBD1. The CDR3 has 15 amino acids. J lost 3 bases, V lost 4 bases, and 8 bases had no gene match. CDR1 is SQVTM, CDR2 ANQGSEA, per germline. The DNA of the CDR3 is TGCAGCGTTGGAGGTGGGACAGGGGCGGACACTGAAGCTTTCTTT. Its translation is CSVGGGTGADTEAFF.

The chain is built from TRBV2 and TRBJ1-6; 7 bases line up with TRBD1. V shed 6 bases and J 0 bases; nucleotides not matched to a gene: 5. This CDR3 is 16 amino acids long. In germline, CDR1 is SNHLY, CDR2 FYNNEI. CDR3 protein: CASRNYRGSYNSPLHF. The CDR3 DNA is TGTGCCAGCAGGAACTACAGGGGCTCCTATAATTCACCCCTCCACTTT.

The gene calls are TRBV19 and TRBJ2-5, with a possible D match to TRBD1 (7 bases). This CDR3 contains 15 residues. The V end was cut by 5 bases, the J end by 1 base, with 14 bases between. Germline V CDR1 and CDR2: LNHDA, SQIVND (reference sequence). DNA of the CDR3: TGTGCCAGTAGTGCGGGGACAGCCCCCCAAGAGACCCAGTACTTC. Translating gives CASSAGTAPQETQYF. The variable domain in full, completed from reference TRBV19 and TRBJ2-5, reads DGGITQSPKYLFRKEGQNVTLSCEQNLNHDAMYWYRQDPGQGLRLIYYSQIVNDFQKGDIAEGYSVSREKKESFPLTVTSAQKNPTAFYLCASSAGTAPQETQYFGPGTRLLVL.

DNA of the CDR3: TGTGCCAGCAGCCAAGGCGTAAAACAGCCCCAGCATTTT. It encodes CASSQGVKQPQHF. This chain uses TRBV3-1 (or the pseudogene TRBV3-2) with TRBJ1-5; no definite D call. Per the germline V gene, CDR1 is LGHDT and CDR2 is YNNKEL (reference sequence). V lost 1 base and J 7 bases, leaving 8 bases between the germline ends. This CDR3 has 13 amino acids.

This clone is a singleton in its sample. The gene calls are TRBV11-2 and TRBJ2-2; D remains ambiguous. The germline gives CDR1 SGHAT, CDR2 FQNNGV. The V end was cut by 6 bases, the J end by 6 bases, with 8 bases between. The CDR3 length is 12 residues. Written as DNA, the CDR3 is TGTGCCAGCAGTCGGTACGCCGGGGAGCTGTTTTTT. Translating it yields CASSRYAGELFF.

This chain connects TRBV18 to TRBJ1-6; unclear D gene. The germline V and J ends were trimmed by 2 bases and 3 bases, with 11 bases remaining between them. Germline values: CDR1 KGHSH, CDR2 LQKENI. The CDR3 is 16 amino acids. The CDR3 coding sequence is TGTGCCAGCTCACCAGGGCTACAAGTCTATAATTCACCCCTCCACTTT. Amino acid sequence: CASSPGLQVYNSPLHF.

V and J are TRBV7-9 and TRBJ1-2; D not resolved. The CDR3 length is 15 residues. V was shortened by 5 bases and J by 7 bases, with 20 bases between the two germline ends. Looked up from germline, CDR1 is SEHNR and CDR2 is FQNEAQ (reference sequence). In nucleotides, the CDR3 is TGTGCCAGCAGCCTAATGAATTGGGCTATGATTGGCTACACCTTC. Translating it yields CASSLMNWAMIGYTF.

V gene TRBV7-6 combines with J gene TRBJ1-3; TRBD1 might be the D (5 bases). The V end lost 5 bases, the J end lost 11 bases, and 13 bases lay between the germline ends. Germline CDR1 reads SGHVS; CDR2 reads FNYEAQ. CDR3 size: 12 residues. The CDR3 DNA is TGTGCCAGCAGCACCCAGGGAGGACCCATATATTTT. Translation gives CASSTQGGPIYF.

The chain is built from TRBV12-3 or TRBV12-4 and TRBJ2-2; weak D call: TRBD2 (6 bases). This CDR3 contains 13 residues. V shed 3 bases and J shed 6 bases, with 8 bases lying between them. CDR3 loop: CASSLEGSGELFF. In DNA, the CDR3 is TGTGCCAGCAGTTTGGAGGGATCCGGGGAGCTGTTTTTT.

The gene calls are TRBV5-1 and TRBJ2-3; D is undetermined. Germline CDR1 and CDR2: SGHRS and YFSETQ. The V end lost 4 bases, the J end lost 3 bases, and 6 bases lay between the germline ends. The CDR3 is 12 amino acids. CDR3: CASSHWTDTQYF. In nucleotides, the CDR3 is TGCGCCAGCAGCCACTGGACAGATACGCAGTATTTT.

The rearrangement links TRBV12-5 to TRBJ2-7; 7 nucleotides agree with TRBD1. This CDR3 has 10 residues. V lost 4 bases, J lost 13 bases, and 4 bases stayed unmatched. Germline CDR1 and CDR2: LGHNT and FRNRAP. CDR3 in DNA: TGTGCTAGTGGTTCGGGACAGCTTTACTTC. This encodes CASGSGQLYF.

This rearrangement joins TRBV7-8 to TRBJ2-3, with TRBD2 matching over 7 bases. The germline V gene has CDR1 SGHVS and CDR2 FQNEAQ. The CDR3 consists of 13 residues. Trimming cost V 8 bases and J 0 bases; bases outside gene matches: 2. The CDR3 nucleotides are TGTGCCAGCGGGGGGGGTAGCACAGATACGCAGTATTTT. It encodes CASGGGSTDTQYF.

This chain connects TRBV11-2 to TRBJ2-7; TRBD1 might be the D (6 bases). CDR1 and CDR2 (germline): SGHAT, FQNNGV. CDR3 length: 13 residues. V was pared by 3 bases and J by 2 bases, with 8 bases between. The CDR3 protein is CASSFEGAYEQYF. CDR3 sequence (DNA): TGTGCCAGCAGCTTTGAGGGGGCCTACGAGCAGTACTTC.

The chain combines TRBV7-2 with TRBJ2-5; TRBD2 aligns across 7 bases. V was clipped by 5 bases and J by 5 bases; unmatched bases: 11. Germline CDR1 reads SGHTA; CDR2 reads FQGNSA. This CDR3 region has 15 residues. The CDR3 sequence is CASSPPGRRGETQYF. CDR3 nucleotides: TGTGCCAGCAGCCCCCCCGGGAGGCGGGGGGAGACCCAGTACTTC.

This chain connects TRBV27 to TRBJ2-2; D possibly corresponds to TRBD1 (5 bases). CDR3 length: 15 residues. Looked up from germline, CDR1 is MNHEY and CDR2 is SMNVEV (reference sequence). Trimming took off 5 bases at V and 7 bases at J, with 17 bases between the two ends. CDR3 in DNA: TGTGCCAGCAGTCCAGGGCCAAGTTGGAGCGGGGAGCTGTTTTTT. This translates into CASSPGPSWSGELFF.

This clone was seen once. The V and J genes are TRBV27 and TRBJ2-3; D unresolved. The CDR3 loop spans 16 amino acids. CDR1 is MNHEY and CDR2 is SMNVEV in the germline V gene (reference sequence). Trimming cost V 3 bases and J 3 bases, with 16 bases left between them. The CDR3 DNA reads as TGTGCCAGCAGTTTCTGGCGGTCCATGGGTACAGATACGCAGTATTTT. It codes for CASSFWRSMGTDTQYF.

The chain's CDR3 is CASSPGQTGTEAFF. CDR3 nucleotide sequence: TGTGCCAGCAGCCCGGGACAGACGGGTACTGAAGCTTTCTTT. The chain uses TRBV13 and TRBJ1-1; TRBD1 agrees at 7 bases. Germline CDR1 is PRHDT and CDR2 is FYEKMQ (reference sequence). This CDR3 contains 14 residues. The trim removed 5 bases at V and 5 bases at J, leaving 8 bases unmatched.

The chain uses TRBV10-2 and TRBJ2-7; 8 nucleotides line up with TRBD1. This CDR3 spans 17 amino acids. Germline V gene sequence: CDR1 WSHSY, CDR2 SAAADI. The trim removed 3 bases at V and 2 bases at J, leaving 12 bases unmatched. CDR3 DNA: TGCGCCAGCAGTGAATTCGGTGTGGGGACAGGAGCCTACGAGCAGTACTTC. Its translation: CASSEFGVGTGAYEQYF.

The chain joins TRBV21-1 to TRBJ1-4; TRBD1, the D gene given by the table, was not confirmed from the DNA. TRBV21-1 is annotated as a pseudogene. This CDR3 comprises 18 residues. The CDR3 spells CASSKTSDSTGYNEKLFF. In DNA form, the CDR3 reads TGTGCCAGCAGCAAGACCTCGGACAGTACCGGTTATAATGAAAAACTGTTTTTT.

This sequence joins TRBV6-6 and TRBJ2-3; TRBD2 matches at 9 bases. V shed 5 bases and J 4 bases; nucleotides not matched to a gene: 7. Germline values: CDR1 MNHNY, CDR2 SVGAGI (reference sequence). The length of the CDR3 is 15 residues. Here the CDR3 DNA reads TGTGCCAGCAGTCCCCTCGGCGGGGGGGCAGATACGCAGTATTTT. It encodes CASSPLGGGADTQYF.

V and J are TRBV6-5 and TRBJ2-3, with D possibly matching TRBD2 (5 bases). CDR1 and CDR2 from the germline V gene are MNHEY and SVGAGI. V lost 9 bases to trimming and J lost 4 bases, with 17 bases between them. The CDR3 is made up of 14 amino acids. The CDR3 DNA sequence: TGTGCCAGGGGAGAGCCTGGGAACGCAGATACGCAGTATTTT. Translating gives CARGEPGNADTQYF.

CDR3 nucleotide sequence: TGTGCCAGCAGCTTGGGGGCGGGGGGAGTGGGCTCCTACGAGCAGTACTTC. Its translation: CASSLGAGGVGSYEQYF. The chain joins TRBV5-4 to TRBJ2-7, with 8 bases aligning to TRBD2. V was clipped by 0 bases and J by 0 bases; unmatched bases: 8. The CDR3 extends over 17 amino acids. In germline, CDR1 is SGHNT, CDR2 YYREEE (reference sequence).

This chain connects TRBV21-1 to TRBJ1-4; the table names TRBD1, a call not compared with the DNA. TRBV21-1 corresponds to a pseudogene. CDR3 size: 14 residues. The CDR3 sequence: CASSRDRGFEKLFF. CDR3 DNA sequence: TGTGCCAGCAGCCGGGACAGGGGGTTTGAAAAACTGTTTTTT.

The rearrangement uses TRBV19 and TRBJ2-7; D might be TRBD2 (6 bases). Germline values: CDR1 LNHDA, CDR2 SQIVND (reference sequence). This CDR3 comprises 15 residues. V was cut by 5 bases and J by 2 bases, with 16 bases left in between. CDR3 sequence: CASSSYWGETYEQYF. In DNA form, the CDR3 reads TGTGCCAGTAGTTCATACTGGGGGGAGACCTACGAGCAGTACTTC.

This chain joins TRBV7-9 and TRBJ2-3; D may be TRBD1 (6 bases). Per the germline V gene, CDR1 is SEHNR and CDR2 is FQNEAQ (reference sequence). V lost 5 bases to trimming and J lost 1 base, with 13 bases between them. The CDR3 covers 15 residues. CDR3 nucleotide sequence: TGTGCCAGCAGCCCGGACAGTAGGCGCACAGATACGCAGTATTTT. This sequence encodes CASSPDSRRTDTQYF.